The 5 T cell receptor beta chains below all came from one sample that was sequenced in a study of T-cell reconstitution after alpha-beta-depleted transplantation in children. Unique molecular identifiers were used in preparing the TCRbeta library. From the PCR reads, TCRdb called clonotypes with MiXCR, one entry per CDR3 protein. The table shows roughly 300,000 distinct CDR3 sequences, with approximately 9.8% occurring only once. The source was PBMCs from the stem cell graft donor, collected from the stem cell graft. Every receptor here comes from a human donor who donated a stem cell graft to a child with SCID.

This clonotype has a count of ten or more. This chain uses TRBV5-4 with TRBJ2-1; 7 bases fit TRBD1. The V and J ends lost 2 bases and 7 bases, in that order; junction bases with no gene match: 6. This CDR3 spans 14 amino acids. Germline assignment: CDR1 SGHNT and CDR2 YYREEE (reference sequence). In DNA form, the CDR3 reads TGTGCCAGCAGCTTCGACAGGGTCCGGAATGAGCAGTTCTTC. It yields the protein CASSFDRVRNEQFF.

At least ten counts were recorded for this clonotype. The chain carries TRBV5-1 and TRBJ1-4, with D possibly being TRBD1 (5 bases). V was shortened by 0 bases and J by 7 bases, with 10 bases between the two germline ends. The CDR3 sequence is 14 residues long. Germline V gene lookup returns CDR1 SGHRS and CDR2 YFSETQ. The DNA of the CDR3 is TGCGCCAGCAGCTTGGAGGGGTATAGTGAAAAACTGTTTTTT. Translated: CASSLEGYSEKLFF.

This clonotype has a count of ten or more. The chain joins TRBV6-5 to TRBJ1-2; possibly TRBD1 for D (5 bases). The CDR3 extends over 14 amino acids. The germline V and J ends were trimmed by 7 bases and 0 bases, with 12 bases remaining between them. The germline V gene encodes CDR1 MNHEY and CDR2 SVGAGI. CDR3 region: CASNWRGSNYGYTF. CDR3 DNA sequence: TGTGCCAGCAATTGGAGGGGTTCTAACTATGGCTACACCTTC.

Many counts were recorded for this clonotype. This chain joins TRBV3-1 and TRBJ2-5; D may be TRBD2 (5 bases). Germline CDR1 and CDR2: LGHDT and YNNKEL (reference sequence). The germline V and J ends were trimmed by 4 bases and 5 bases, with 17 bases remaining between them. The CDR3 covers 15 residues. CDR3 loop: CASSPSRELRETQYF. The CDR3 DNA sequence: TGTGCCAGCAGCCCAAGCCGGGAATTGCGCGAGACCCAGTACTTC.

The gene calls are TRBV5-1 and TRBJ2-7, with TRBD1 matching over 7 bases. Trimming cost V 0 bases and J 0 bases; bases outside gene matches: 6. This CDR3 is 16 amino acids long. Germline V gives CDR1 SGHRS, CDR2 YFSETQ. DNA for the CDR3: TGCGCCAGCAGCTTGGGGGACACAGGGGACTCCTACGAGCAGTACTTC. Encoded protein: CASSLGDTGDSYEQYF. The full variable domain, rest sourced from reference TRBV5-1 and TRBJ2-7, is KAGVTQTPRYLIKTRGQQVTLSCSPISGHRSVSWYQQTPGQGLQFLFEYFSETQRNKGNFPGRFSGRQFSNSRSEMNVSTLELGDSALYLCASSLGDTGDSYEQYFGPGTRLTVT.